The sequence of this T cell receptor beta chain was determined in a study of cytomegalovirus exposure and HLA in healthy donors. About this clone itself: What it binds is unknown.

Primers included in the PCR were 60 Vbeta and 13 Jbeta primers. Profiled with immunoSEQ multiplex PCR; TCRdb holds only in-frame clones, not every one. The repertoire consists of 100,000 to 150,000 clones, with less than 80% occurring once and the leading ten covering approximately 3.9%. General observations from the study: The study listed under 200 cytomegalovirus-associated TCR beta chains.

The clonotype comes from a man aged 50 to 60 in good health and CMV-seropositive. Sequences were obtained from PBMCs.

This CDR3 reads CASSERLAGREKLFF. DNA of the CDR3: TGTGCCAGCAGTGAAAGGTTGGCAGGCAGGGAAAAACTGTTTTTT. The V and J genes are TRBV2 and TRBJ1-4; D gene ambiguous. CDR3 size: 15 residues. V was clipped by 2 bases and J by 8 bases, with 15 bases between them. Per germline, CDR1 SNHLY and CDR2 FYNNEI.